This TCR beta chain was recovered during a study of T cells in narcolepsy. Notes on this clone: Its antigen is undetermined.

Repertoires were generated with immunoSEQ multiplex PCR, while TCRdb's copy carries only in-frame clones and drops some. Of fewer than 30,000 clones listed, about nine tenths were seen once; the top ten hold 1.1%. The study, taken as a whole, reports: Autoreactive clone sequences were missing from some blood memory CD4+ repertoires.

This TCR was recovered from a human donor with narcolepsy. Material: CD45RA- memory CD4+ T cells from PBMCs.

CDR3 loop: CASSAGQGTYNEQFF. The CDR3 nucleotides are TGCGCCAGCAGCGCGGGACAGGGCACCTACAATGAGCAGTTCTTC. The genes are TRBV5-1 and TRBJ2-1; 9 bases are a match to TRBD1. This CDR3 spans 15 amino acids. Trimming took 4 bases from V and 2 from J; bases not matched to a gene: 4. Germline assignment: CDR1 SGHRS and CDR2 YFSETQ.